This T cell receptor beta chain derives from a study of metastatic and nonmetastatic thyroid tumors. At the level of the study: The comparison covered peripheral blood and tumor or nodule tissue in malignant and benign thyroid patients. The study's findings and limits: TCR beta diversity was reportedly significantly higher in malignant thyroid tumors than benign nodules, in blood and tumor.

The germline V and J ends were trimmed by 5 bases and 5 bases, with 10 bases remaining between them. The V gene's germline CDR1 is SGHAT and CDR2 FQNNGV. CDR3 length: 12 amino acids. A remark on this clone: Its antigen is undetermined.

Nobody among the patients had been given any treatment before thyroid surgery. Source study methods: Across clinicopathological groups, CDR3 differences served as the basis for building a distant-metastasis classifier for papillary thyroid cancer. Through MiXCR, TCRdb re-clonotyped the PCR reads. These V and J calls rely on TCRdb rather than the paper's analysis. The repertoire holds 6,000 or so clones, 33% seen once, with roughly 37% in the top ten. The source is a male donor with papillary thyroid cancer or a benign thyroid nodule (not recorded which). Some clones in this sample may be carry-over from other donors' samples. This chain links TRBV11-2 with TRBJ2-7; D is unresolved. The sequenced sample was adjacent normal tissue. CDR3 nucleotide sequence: TGTGCCAGCAGCCCGACGGCAGACGAGCAGTACTTC. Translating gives CASSPTADEQYF. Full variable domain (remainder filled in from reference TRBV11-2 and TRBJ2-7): EAGVAQSPRYKIIEKRQSVAFWCNPISGHATLYWYQQILGQGPKLLIQFQNNGVVDDSQLPKDRFSAERLKGVDSTLKIQPAKLEDSAVYLCASSPTADEQYFGPGTRLTVT.